Described below is a single TCR beta chain sequence and its context. Its target is unknown. These data come from a study of cytomegalovirus exposure and HLA in healthy donors. PCR was performed using 60 Vbeta and 13 Jbeta primers. Assay used: immunoSEQ multiplex PCR; TCRdb lists only in-frame clones, some missing. The repertoire includes under 250,000 clones, about 80% of them detected once, and less than 8.5% sits in the top ten. The trim removed 3 bases at V and 7 bases at J, leaving 9 bases unmatched. The CDR3 runs to 15 residues. CDR1 is MDHEN and CDR2 is SYDVKM in the germline V gene. General study results and limits: The study put 150 to 200 TCR beta chains on its list as cytomegalovirus-associated. After further analysis at a later stage, 16,951 TCR beta sequences were associated with HLA alleles at 0.05 false discovery rate. With DRB1 most and HLA-C fewest, TCR association rates differed between HLA loci in a later analysis. Earlier findings revealed that most TCR beta V segments proved productive either about 90% or about 30% of the time.

The clonotype comes from a woman between 55 and 75 years old in good health and CMV-seropositive. Specimen: PBMCs. The chain links TRBV28 to TRBJ1-5, with 7 bases lining up with TRBD1. The CDR3 reads CASSFVDRVVQPQHF. The CDR3 bases are TGTGCCAGCAGTTTCGTCGACAGGGTTGTGCAGCCCCAGCATTTT.